These 11 T cell receptor beta chains were sequenced from one sample in a study of CD8 T cells in ankylosing spondylitis. TCRdb passed the 5' RACE reads through MiXCR, listing each CDR3 protein once. The sample shows about 330,000 distinct CDR3 sequences, under 8.5% of them seen only once. Study conclusions and caveats: Roughly eight highly homologous variants formed a TCR beta motif that appeared characteristic of ankylosing spondylitis blood.

These receptors are not linked to any known antigen. The source material was blood, either unsorted or a sorted T cell fraction (not recorded which). These receptors were obtained from a male donor with ankylosing spondylitis.

The V and J genes are TRBV12-3 or TRBV12-4 and TRBJ2-3; 10 nucleotides align to TRBD2. This CDR3 spans 17 amino acids. Trimming removed 3 bases from V and 7 bases from J; junction bases left unmatched: 13. The CDR3 nucleotides read TGTGCCAGCAGTTTCCTCCGGAGCGGGAGGGTACAGTATACGCAGTATTTT. Translated, it gives CASSFLRSGRVQYTQYF.

This clonotype was detected only a few times. The chain uses TRBV20-1 and TRBJ2-3, with 11 bases lining up with TRBD2. CDR1 is DFQATT, CDR2 SNEGSKA, per germline (reference sequence). This CDR3 region has 17 residues. The junction had 11 bases not matched to a gene; V was cut back by 3 bases and J by 3 bases. The CDR3 region is CSASGLAGSVKTDTQYF. The CDR3 nucleotides are TGCAGTGCTAGTGGACTAGCGGGCTCAGTGAAGACAGATACGCAGTATTTT.

The chain uses TRBV4-1 and TRBJ2-7, with a weak D call TRBD1 (6 bases). V was shortened by 1 base and J by 0 bases, with 10 bases between the two germline ends. The CDR3 runs 15 residues. CDR1 and CDR2 (germline): MGHRA, YSYEKL. In nucleotides, the CDR3 is TGCGCCAGCAGCCAAGTGCAGGGGACCTCCTACGAGCAGTACTTC. Translating gives CASSQVQGTSYEQYF.

V gene TRBV18 combines with J gene TRBJ2-7; perhaps TRBD2 as D (5 bases). Germline V CDR1 and CDR2: KGHSH, LQKENI. Between the trimmed V and J ends, which lost 3 bases and 0 bases, there was a span of 12 bases. The CDR3 runs to 15 residues. The CDR3 protein is CASSPRTASSYEQYF. CDR3 in DNA: TGTGCCAGCTCACCCCGGACTGCCAGCTCCTACGAGCAGTACTTC.

This clonotype was recorded a few times. V usage is TRBV9 and J usage is TRBJ1-6; D might be TRBD1 (5 bases). The CDR3 is 15 residues long. Germline lookup yields CDR1 SGDLS and CDR2 YYNGEE. V was shortened by 2 bases and J by 7 bases, with 13 bases between the two germline ends. CDR3 residues: CASSVSGTGNSPLHF. The CDR3 DNA follows: TGTGCCAGCAGCGTTTCCGGGACGGGGAATTCACCCCTCCACTTT.

V gene TRBV12-3 or TRBV12-4 combines with J gene TRBJ2-1; 10 bases match TRBD2. The ends lost 6 bases at V and 6 bases at J; junction bases unmatched: 8. The CDR3 is made up of 15 amino acids. The CDR3 DNA sequence: TGTGCCAGCAGAACCGGGACTAGCGCCCGCAATGAGCAGTTCTTC. It encodes CASRTGTSARNEQFF.

This clonotype was detected only a few times. The V and J genes are TRBV29-1 and TRBJ1-3; 7 nucleotides line up with TRBD1. Trimming cost V 3 bases and J 4 bases; bases outside gene matches: 6. Per germline, CDR1 SQVTM and CDR2 ANQGSEA. The CDR3 runs 14 residues. Here the CDR3 reads CSVEPTGPGNTIYF. DNA of the CDR3: TGCAGCGTTGAGCCGACAGGGCCCGGAAACACCATATATTTT.

A few counts support this clonotype. The chain recombines TRBV3-1 with TRBJ2-7; 14 bases match TRBD2. The V segment lost 2 bases and the J segment 6 bases; nucleotides outside the gene matches: 9. Germline V gene sequence: CDR1 LGHDT, CDR2 YNNKEL (reference sequence). This CDR3 comprises 17 residues. The CDR3 region is CASSQPGLAGVFSEQYF. For the CDR3, the DNA is TGTGCCAGCAGCCAACCGGGACTAGCGGGAGTCTTTTCCGAGCAGTACTTC.

The chain is built from TRBV29-1 and TRBJ1-3, with a weak D call TRBD1 (5 bases). V shed 4 bases and J shed 0 bases, with 13 bases lying between them. The CDR3 has 15 amino acids. From germline, CDR1 is SQVTM and CDR2 ANQGSEA. The CDR3: CSVVGQTLSGNTIYF. In nucleotides, the CDR3 is TGCAGCGTTGTGGGGCAGACTCTCTCTGGAAACACCATATATTTT.

V is TRBV28 and J is TRBJ2-1; D remains unclear. V lost 5 bases to trimming and J lost 0 bases, with 11 bases between them. This CDR3 is built from 15 residues. Germline V gives CDR1 MDHEN, CDR2 SYDVKM. The CDR3 loop reads CASSPHSDSYNEQFF. CDR3 DNA sequence: TGTGCCAGCAGTCCCCACAGCGACTCCTACAATGAGCAGTTCTTC.

This clonotype was counted many times. The rearrangement links TRBV28 to TRBJ1-5; 11 nucleotides line up with TRBD1. The CDR3 length is 17 residues. Trimming removed 5 bases from V and 2 bases from J; junction bases left unmatched: 8. CDR1 and CDR2 (germline): MDHEN, SYDVKM. The CDR3 protein is CASSPLGQGAGNQPQHF. As DNA, the CDR3 is TGTGCCAGCAGTCCCCTTGGACAGGGGGCCGGCAATCAGCCCCAGCATTTT.